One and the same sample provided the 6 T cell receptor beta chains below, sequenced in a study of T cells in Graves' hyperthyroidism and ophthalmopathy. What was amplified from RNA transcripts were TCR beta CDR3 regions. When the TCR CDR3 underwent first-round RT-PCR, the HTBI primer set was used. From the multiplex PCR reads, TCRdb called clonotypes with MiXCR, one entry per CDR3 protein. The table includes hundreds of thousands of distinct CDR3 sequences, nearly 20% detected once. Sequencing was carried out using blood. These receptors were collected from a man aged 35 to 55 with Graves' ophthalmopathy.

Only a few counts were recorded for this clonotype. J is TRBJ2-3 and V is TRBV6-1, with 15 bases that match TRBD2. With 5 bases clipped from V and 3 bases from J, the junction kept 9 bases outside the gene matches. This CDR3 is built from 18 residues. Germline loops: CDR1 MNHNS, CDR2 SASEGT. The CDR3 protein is CASSPGLAGGVYTDTQYF. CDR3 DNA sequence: TGTGCCAGCAGTCCGGGACTAGCGGGAGGAGTATATACAGATACGCAGTATTTT.

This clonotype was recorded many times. In DNA form, the CDR3 reads TGTGCCAGCAGTTTAGAATCCGGCACAGATACGCAGTATTTT. Its translation is CASSLESGTDTQYF. This chain joins TRBV12-3 or TRBV12-4 and TRBJ2-3; D unresolved. V was pared by 1 base and J by 1 base, with 6 bases between. The CDR3 consists of 14 residues.

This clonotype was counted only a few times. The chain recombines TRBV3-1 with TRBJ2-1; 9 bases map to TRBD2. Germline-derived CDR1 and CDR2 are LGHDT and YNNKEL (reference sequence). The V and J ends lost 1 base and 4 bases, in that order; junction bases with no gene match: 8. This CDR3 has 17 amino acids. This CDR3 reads CASSQGLAGKVYNEQFF. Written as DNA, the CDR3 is TGTGCCAGCAGCCAAGGTCTAGCGGGGAAAGTTTACAATGAGCAGTTCTTC.

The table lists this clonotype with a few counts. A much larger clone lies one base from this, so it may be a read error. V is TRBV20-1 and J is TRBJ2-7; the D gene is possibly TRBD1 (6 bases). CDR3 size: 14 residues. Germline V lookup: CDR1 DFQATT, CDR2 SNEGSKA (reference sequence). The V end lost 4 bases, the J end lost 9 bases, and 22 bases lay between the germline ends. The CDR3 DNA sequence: TGCAGTGCTATGTCGAGGGGGTGGAGCGTGGGGCAGTACTTC. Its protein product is CSAMSRGWSVGQYF.

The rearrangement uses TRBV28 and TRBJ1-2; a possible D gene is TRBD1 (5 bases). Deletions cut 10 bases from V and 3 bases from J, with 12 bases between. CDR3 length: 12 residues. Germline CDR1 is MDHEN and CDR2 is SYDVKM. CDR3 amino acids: CAIRGGDYGYTF. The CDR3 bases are TGTGCCATCCGGGGGGGGGACTATGGCTACACCTTC.

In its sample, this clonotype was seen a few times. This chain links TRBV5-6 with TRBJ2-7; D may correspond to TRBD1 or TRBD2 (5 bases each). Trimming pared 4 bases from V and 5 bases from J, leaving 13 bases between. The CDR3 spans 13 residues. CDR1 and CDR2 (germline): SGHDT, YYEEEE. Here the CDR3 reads CASSEIGANEQYF. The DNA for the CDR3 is TGTGCCAGCAGCGAAATCGGGGCAAACGAGCAGTACTTC.